Following are 21 T cell receptor beta chains from one sample sequenced in a study of T cells in Graves' hyperthyroidism and ophthalmopathy. RNA transcripts were the template for amplifying TCR beta CDR3 regions. The TCR CDR3 first-round RT-PCR relied on the HTBI primer set. MiXCR, run by TCRdb on the multiplex PCR reads, gives a single entry per CDR3 protein. The sample holds roughly 420,000 distinct CDR3 sequences, approximately 15% seen once. Sequenced: blood. Every receptor here comes from a woman aged 18-29 years with Graves' hyperthyroidism.

There are many counts of this clonotype. CDR3 sequence (DNA): TGTGCCAGCAGGAAGACGGGGCTCCTGAACACTGAAGCTTTCTTT. Amino acids: CASRKTGLLNTEAFF. The chain carries TRBV6-2 or TRBV6-3 and TRBJ1-1, with D perhaps TRBD1 (5 bases). The CDR3 has 15 residues. Looked up from germline, CDR1 is MNHEY and CDR2 is SVGEGT. Trimming removed 6 bases at V and 0 bases at J, with 14 bases between.

Of note for this clonotype: An end of the junction does not agree with germline; a read error may underlie this. This chain uses TRBV27 with TRBJ1-5; D gene unclear. The CDR3 extends over 16 amino acids. Germline V gene lookup returns CDR1 MNHEY and CDR2 SMNVEV (reference sequence). The CDR3 protein is CANSAQPRGGNQPQHF. Written as DNA, the CDR3 is TGTGCCAACAGTGCCCAACCCCGCGGGGGCAATCAGCCCCAGCATTTT.

This clonotype was observed at least ten times. The V and J genes are TRBV10-3 and TRBJ2-7; 10 nucleotides match TRBD1. Germline V CDR1 and CDR2: ENHRY, SYGVKD. This CDR3 is 15 amino acids long. V shed 2 bases, J shed 5 bases, and the junction held 6 bases outside the gene matches. The CDR3 loop reads CAISEPGQGPHEQYF. The CDR3 DNA is TGTGCCATCAGTGAGCCGGGACAGGGGCCGCACGAGCAGTACTTC.

This chain uses TRBV20-1 with TRBJ1-6; no reliable D call. The V and J ends lost 0 bases and 7 bases respectively, with 16 bases between them. The CDR3 runs 16 residues. Germline lookup yields CDR1 DFQATT and CDR2 SNEGSKA (reference sequence). The CDR3 spells CSARDSGREKNSPLHF. The CDR3 DNA follows: TGCAGTGCTAGAGATTCCGGGAGGGAAAAAAATTCACCCCTCCACTTT.

This clonotype was detected ten times or more. The genes are TRBV27 and TRBJ1-1; TRBD1 matches 8 bases. The CDR3 contains 14 residues. Unmatched junction bases numbered 7, after V lost 4 bases and J lost 6 bases. The germline V gene encodes CDR1 MNHEY and CDR2 SMNVEV (reference sequence). The DNA for the CDR3 is TGTGCCAGCAGTTCAGGGGGCAGTTTTGCTGAAGCTTTCTTT. Encoded protein: CASSSGGSFAEAFF.

For this clonotype: Possible read error: a much larger clone is one base away. The chain recombines TRBV12-3 or TRBV12-4 with TRBJ2-5; D remains unclear. The V end lost 6 bases, the J end lost 0 bases, and 14 bases lay between the germline ends. The CDR3 length is 15 residues. CDR3 in amino acids: CASSPFGTYQETQYF. Here the CDR3 DNA reads TGTGCCAGCAGCCCCTTCGGCACGTACCAAGAGACCCAGTACTTC.

This clonotype came up many times. The chain has TRBV12-3 or TRBV12-4 and TRBJ1-2; D gene unclear. The CDR3 is 15 residues long. V lost 3 bases and J lost 5, with 16 bases in between. The CDR3 DNA sequence: TGTGCCAGCAGTTTGTTGAGACGACCTACATATGGCTACACCTTC. Residues: CASSLLRRPTYGYTF.

The table lists this clonotype with many counts. The V call is TRBV20-1, the J call TRBJ2-1; either TRBD1 or TRBD2 may supply D (6 bases each). Germline loops: CDR1 DFQATT, CDR2 SNEGSKA (reference sequence). Trimming took 0 bases from V and 7 from J, leaving 16 bases between them. The CDR3 extends over 15 amino acids. The CDR3 loop is CSARDPERGVNEQFF. CDR3 bases: TGCAGTGCTAGAGATCCGGAAAGGGGGGTAAATGAGCAGTTCTTC.

This clonotype was counted ten times or more. The chain links TRBV11-2 to TRBJ2-1; D might be TRBD2 (6 bases). Trimming removed 2 bases at V and 3 bases at J, with 17 bases between. There are 17 residues in the CDR3. Germline V lookup: CDR1 SGHAT, CDR2 FQNNGV. CDR3 sequence reads: CASSLTFGGAVYNEQFF. DNA of the CDR3: TGTGCCAGCAGCTTAACGTTTGGCGGGGCAGTCTACAATGAGCAGTTCTTC.

This clonotype was counted ten times or more. The chain uses TRBV20-1 and TRBJ2-1, with D tentatively TRBD1 (5 bases). This CDR3 spans 16 amino acids. CDR1 and CDR2 from the germline V gene are DFQATT and SNEGSKA (reference sequence). With 0 bases removed from V and 4 bases from J, the gap between germline ends came to 16 bases. The CDR3 region is CSARDRGQNVYNEQFF. In nucleotides, the CDR3 is TGCAGTGCTAGAGATAGGGGCCAAAACGTTTACAATGAGCAGTTCTTC.

The genes are TRBV6-4 and TRBJ2-1; 10 nucleotides agree with TRBD1. Germline-derived CDR1 and CDR2 are MRHNA and SNTAGT. V shed 3 bases and J 5 bases; nucleotides not matched to a gene: 4. The CDR3 contains 15 residues. CDR3 DNA sequence: TGTGCCAGCAGTGAGACAGGGGGCGGAAACAATGAGCAGTTCTTC. As protein: CASSETGGGNNEQFF.

This clonotype was counted between two and nine times. This chain connects TRBV7-9 to TRBJ2-1; tentative D call: TRBD1 (6 bases). CDR1 and CDR2 from the germline V gene are SEHNR and FQNEAQ (reference sequence). With 5 bases removed from V and 1 base from J, the gap between germline ends came to 15 bases. This CDR3 is built from 16 residues. The CDR3 region is CASSVFTGRSYNEQFF. The DNA of the CDR3 is TGTGCCAGCAGCGTTTTTACAGGGCGATCCTACAATGAGCAGTTCTTC.

The sample holds many counts of this clonotype. V usage is TRBV5-1 and J usage is TRBJ2-6, with D uncertain. Trimming cost V 6 bases and J 0 bases, with 16 bases left between them. Germline CDR1 reads SGHRS; CDR2 reads YFSETQ. There are 17 residues in the CDR3. As DNA, the CDR3 is TGCGCCAGCACCACTGACCTGGGTAGCTCTGGGGCCAACGTCCTGACTTTC. Translated: CASTTDLGSSGANVLTF.

This clonotype has a handful of counts. The V and J genes are TRBV5-1 and TRBJ2-2, with D possibly being TRBD2 (6 bases). Germline CDR1 is SGHRS and CDR2 is YFSETQ. The CDR3 length is 16 residues. V lost 0 bases and J 0 bases, leaving 9 bases between the germline ends. The CDR3 is CASSLAGSSNTGELFF. DNA of the CDR3: TGCGCCAGCAGCTTGGCCGGGAGCTCGAACACCGGGGAGCTGTTTTTT.

This clonotype occurred many times. The chain combines TRBV20-1 with TRBJ2-7; the D call may be TRBD1 or TRBD2 (5 bases each). The CDR3 consists of 16 residues. Trimming took off 1 base at V and 2 bases at J, with 18 bases between the two ends. Per germline, CDR1 DFQATT and CDR2 SNEGSKA (reference sequence). The CDR3 DNA reads TGCAGTGCTAGAGGCGGGCGCAGGGTGAAGCCCTACGAGCAGTACTTC. It codes for CSARGGRRVKPYEQYF.

This clonotype has a handful of counts. This chain connects TRBV6-1 to TRBJ1-5; D not certain. Trimming took 3 bases from V and 0 from J, leaving 12 bases between them. Looked up from germline, CDR1 is MNHNS and CDR2 is SASEGT. CDR3 length equals 16 residues. The CDR3 spells CASSDRQMISNQPQHF. Written as DNA, the CDR3 is TGTGCCAGCAGTGATCGGCAGATGATTAGCAATCAGCCCCAGCATTTT.

The V gene is TRBV10-2, the J gene TRBJ1-2; D is undetermined. Trimming left V 2 bases short and J 6 bases short, with 13 bases between. This CDR3 region has 14 residues. The germline V gene has CDR1 WSHSY and CDR2 SAAADI. CDR3 nucleotide sequence: TGCGCCAGCAGTGAGGTACCGTCGGGAGATGGCTACACCTTC. Its protein is CASSEVPSGDGYTF.

The chain combines TRBV28 with TRBJ2-1; TRBD1 matches 7 bases. The germline V gene encodes CDR1 MDHEN and CDR2 SYDVKM. V was pared by 2 bases and J by 8 bases, with 9 bases of the junction left unmatched. This CDR3 spans 15 amino acids. DNA for the CDR3: TGTGCCAGCAGTTTACCCATCGACAGGGTCGATGAGCAGTTCTTC. Its translation is CASSLPIDRVDEQFF.

The sample holds a few counts of this clonotype. The chain employs TRBV15 and TRBJ1-4; D remains unclear. CDR1 is LNHNV and CDR2 is YYDKDF in the germline V gene (reference sequence). The CDR3 sequence is 16 residues long. V lost 0 bases and J lost 0, with 8 bases in between. CDR3 sequence reads: CATSREAVATNEKLFF. In nucleotides, the CDR3 is TGTGCCACCAGCAGAGAGGCAGTTGCAACTAATGAAAAACTGTTTTTT.

This clonotype was seen repeatedly, ten times or more. CDR3 region: CASRLMAEQETQYF. CDR3 DNA: TGTGCCAGCAGACTTATGGCGGAGCAAGAGACCCAGTACTTC. The rearrangement links TRBV28 to TRBJ2-5; no clear D gene. There are 14 residues in the CDR3. V lost 6 bases and J lost 2, with 13 bases in between. The germline V gene has CDR1 MDHEN and CDR2 SYDVKM.

The V call is TRBV7-8, the J call TRBJ2-1; 12 bases align to TRBD2. V trimming: 5 bases; J trimming: 2 bases; junction bases outside the gene matches: 4. The CDR3 contains 16 residues. Germline V gene lookup returns CDR1 SGHVS and CDR2 FQNEAQ. The CDR3, as DNA: TGTGCCAGCAGCACCAGGACTAGCGGGGCCTACAATGAGCAGTTCTTC. This codes for CASSTRTSGAYNEQFF.